This entry lists 11 T cell receptor beta chains sequenced from one sample in a study of post-analysis software for immune sequencing data. These TCRs are of unknown antigen specificity. TCR beta libraries were prepared from cDNA with unique molecular identifiers. TCRdb itself ran the PCR reads through MiXCR, one entry per CDR3 protein. The repertoire holds 820,000 or so distinct CDR3 sequences, with about 50% as singletons. Notes on the study in general: The five TRBV segments detected at higher frequency in patients than in controls included TRBV5-6, TRBV5-1 and TRBV20-1.

Sequenced: blood. The receptors were gathered from a girl between 5 and 17 years old with multiple sclerosis.

V usage is TRBV20-1 and J usage is TRBJ2-1; 9 bases fit TRBD2. Germline V CDR1 and CDR2: DFQATT, SNEGSKA (reference sequence). CDR3 size: 15 residues. The V and J ends lost 0 bases and 8 bases, in that order; junction bases with no gene match: 8. CDR3 DNA: TGCAGTGCTAGAGAGTCTCTAGCGGGAATCTATGAGCAGTTCTTC. It translates to CSARESLAGIYEQFF.

This clonotype was observed a few times. The V gene is TRBV6-5, the J gene TRBJ2-1, with D possibly TRBD2 on 5 matching bases. The germline gives CDR1 MNHEY, CDR2 SVGAGI. V was pared by 5 bases and J by 4 bases, with 9 bases between. CDR3 size: 13 residues. In DNA, the CDR3 is TGTGCCAGCAGTCGCGGGCTTTACAATGAGCAGTTCTTC. Translated: CASSRGLYNEQFF.

The CDR3 reads CSARGDSGTSGNGEQFF. The CDR3 nucleotides are TGCAGTGCTAGAGGAGACTCCGGGACTAGCGGAAACGGGGAGCAGTTCTTC. V usage is TRBV20-1 and J usage is TRBJ2-1; 11 bases agree with TRBD2. The CDR3 runs to 17 residues. Trimming at V came to 1 base and at J to 10 bases, leaving 15 bases not matched to a gene. Germline values: CDR1 DFQATT, CDR2 SNEGSKA (reference sequence).

J is TRBJ2-1 and V is TRBV20-1, with a tentative D call TRBD1 (6 bases). Trimming shortened V by 0 bases and J by 9 bases, and 12 bases separated the two germline ends. Looked up from germline, CDR1 is DFQATT and CDR2 is SNEGSKA (reference sequence). CDR3 length equals 13 residues. CDR3 residues: CSARDIRQAEQFF. The CDR3 nucleotides are TGCAGTGCTAGAGATATAAGACAGGCTGAGCAGTTCTTC.

This clonotype was recorded a few times. The chain employs TRBV3-1 and TRBJ2-5; D gene uncertain. The germline V gene encodes CDR1 LGHDT and CDR2 YNNKEL (reference sequence). V lost 3 bases, J lost 5 bases, and 4 bases lay in between. This CDR3 spans 11 amino acids. The CDR3 loop is CASSHSETQYF. The CDR3 DNA reads TGTGCCAGCAGCCACTCGGAGACCCAGTACTTC.

This rearrangement joins TRBV6-6 to TRBJ2-5; perhaps TRBD1 as D (5 bases). Trimming stripped 5 bases from V and 5 bases from J, with 15 bases between. This CDR3 is 14 amino acids long. Looked up from germline, CDR1 is MNHNY and CDR2 is SVGAGI (reference sequence). CDR3 region: CASSRQGFWETQYF. The CDR3, as DNA: TGTGCCAGCAGTCGTCAGGGTTTTTGGGAGACCCAGTACTTC.

V gene TRBV20-1 combines with J gene TRBJ2-3, with 10 bases fitting TRBD2. With 6 bases clipped from V and 4 bases from J, the junction kept 13 bases outside the gene matches. The CDR3 extends over 16 amino acids. Germline CDR1 DFQATT, CDR2 SNEGSKA (reference sequence). The CDR3 protein is CSAARTSGAVADTQYF. The CDR3 nucleotides are TGCAGTGCGGCCCGGACTAGCGGAGCGGTTGCAGATACGCAGTATTTT.

This chain joins TRBV6-1 and TRBJ1-4, with TRBD1 matching 7 bases. The CDR3 is 14 residues long. Looked up from germline, CDR1 is MNHNS and CDR2 is SASEGT. With 3 bases clipped from V and 7 bases from J, the junction kept 5 bases outside the gene matches. The chain's CDR3 is CASSDGTGVEKLFF. The CDR3, as DNA: TGTGCCAGCAGTGATGGCACAGGGGTTGAAAAACTGTTTTTT.

This clonotype was seen only a few times. V usage is TRBV29-1 and J usage is TRBJ1-2, with TRBD1 matching 11 bases. The trim removed 6 bases at V and 7 bases at J, leaving 10 bases unmatched. The CDR3 sequence is 14 residues long. CDR1 is SQVTM, CDR2 ANQGSEA, per germline. DNA for the CDR3: TGCAGCGTCCCCCCGGACAGGGGGCAACGTGGCTACACCTTC. Translated, it gives CSVPPDRGQRGYTF.

For the CDR3, the DNA is TGTGCCAGCAGCCAAGTACCCTTTCGACAGGGGAATAACTATGGCTACACCTTC. Amino acid sequence: CASSQVPFRQGNNYGYTF. The chain recombines TRBV3-1 with TRBJ1-2; TRBD1 matches at 8 bases. Trimming took 1 base from V and 1 from J; bases not matched to a gene: 11. The germline CDR1 and CDR2 sequences are LGHDT and YNNKEL (reference sequence). The CDR3 totals 18 residues.

This chain uses TRBV6-6 with TRBJ1-2; maybe TRBD1 (6 bases). In germline, CDR1 is MNHNY, CDR2 SVGAGI (reference sequence). V was shortened by 2 bases and J by 5 bases, with 15 bases between the two germline ends. This CDR3 comprises 15 residues. Written as DNA, the CDR3 is TGTGCCAGCAGTTACCCCATGGCAGGGGAATATGGCTACACCTTC. It encodes CASSYPMAGEYGYTF.